Sequencing of this T cell receptor (beta chain) was carried out in a study of shared clonotypes between healthy human individuals. V lost 3 bases and J 0 bases, leaving 9 bases between the germline ends. The length of the CDR3 is 14 residues. Germline lookup yields CDR1 LNHDA and CDR2 SQIVND (reference sequence). Sorted-subset replicate PCR reactions contained 200 ng DNA, corresponding to tens of thousands of T cell genomes. TCRdb's table, derived via immunoSEQ multiplex PCR, lists solely in-frame clones and lacks some. The sample has roughly 2,000,000 clones, about 95% seen once. Naive CD8 cells were CD45RO-negative, positively selected for CCR7, excluding terminally differentiated effector memory CD45RA+ cells. Recent vaccinations or acute infections were absent in the healthy HIV-negative adult donors.

The sequence was obtained from a man younger than 30 in good health. Source material: naive CD8+ T cells sorted from blood. The chain uses TRBV19 and TRBJ2-7; D possibly corresponds to TRBD2 (6 bases). The CDR3 is CASSIGRPSYEQYF. The CDR3 DNA sequence: TGTGCCAGTAGTATTGGGAGGCCCTCCTACGAGCAGTACTTC.